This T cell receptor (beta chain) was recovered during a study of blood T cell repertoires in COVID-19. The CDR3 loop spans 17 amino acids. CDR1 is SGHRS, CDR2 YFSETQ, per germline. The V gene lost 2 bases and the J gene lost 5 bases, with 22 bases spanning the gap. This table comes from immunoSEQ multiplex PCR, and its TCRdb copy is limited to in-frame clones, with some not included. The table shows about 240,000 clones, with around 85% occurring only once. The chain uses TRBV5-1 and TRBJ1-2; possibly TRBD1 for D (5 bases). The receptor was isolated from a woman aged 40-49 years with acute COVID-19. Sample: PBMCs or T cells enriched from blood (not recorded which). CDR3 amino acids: CASSLDSLGLGGYGYTF. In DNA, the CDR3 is TGCGCCAGCAGCTTAGACTCCCTGGGCCTCGGGGGTTATGGCTACACCTTC.